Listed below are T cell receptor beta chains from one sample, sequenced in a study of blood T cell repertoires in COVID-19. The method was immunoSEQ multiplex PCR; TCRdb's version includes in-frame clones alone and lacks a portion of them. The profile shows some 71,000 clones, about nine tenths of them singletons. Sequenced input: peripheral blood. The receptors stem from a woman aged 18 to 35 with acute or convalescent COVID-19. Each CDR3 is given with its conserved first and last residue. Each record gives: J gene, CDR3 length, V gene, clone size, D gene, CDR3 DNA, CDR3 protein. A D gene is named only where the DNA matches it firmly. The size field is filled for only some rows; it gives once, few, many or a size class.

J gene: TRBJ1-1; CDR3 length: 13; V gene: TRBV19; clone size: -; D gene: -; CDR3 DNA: TGTGCCACATCGGGGACATTTAACACTGAAGCTTTCTTT; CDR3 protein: CATSGTFNTEAFF
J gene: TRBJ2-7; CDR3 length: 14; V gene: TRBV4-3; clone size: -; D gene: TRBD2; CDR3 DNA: TGCGCCAGCAGCCAAGGTCTAGCGGGCTACGAGCAGTACTTC; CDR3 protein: CASSQGLAGYEQYF
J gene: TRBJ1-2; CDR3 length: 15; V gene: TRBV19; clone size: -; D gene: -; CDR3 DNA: TGTGCCAGTAGTATCGCTTCGGGGGGGGCTTCTGGCTACACCTTC; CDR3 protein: CASSIASGGASGYTF
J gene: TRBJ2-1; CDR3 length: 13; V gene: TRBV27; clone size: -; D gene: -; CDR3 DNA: TGTGCCAGCAGTAAAACTCGGGACAATGAGCAGTTCTTC; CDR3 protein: CASSKTRDNEQFF
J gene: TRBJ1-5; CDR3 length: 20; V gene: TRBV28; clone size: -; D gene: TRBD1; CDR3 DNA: TGTGCCAGCCAACTCTCCAGCGGTGGACAGGGCAGGTATAGCAATCAGCCCCAGCATTTT; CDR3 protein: CASQLSSGGQGRYSNQPQHF
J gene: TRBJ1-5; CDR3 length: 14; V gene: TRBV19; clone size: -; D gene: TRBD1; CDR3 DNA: TGTGCCACGTCCGGGACAGGGGGCGGTCAGCCCCAGCATTTT; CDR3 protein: CATSGTGGGQPQHF
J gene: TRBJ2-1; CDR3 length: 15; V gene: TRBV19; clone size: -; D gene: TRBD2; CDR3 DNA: TGTGCCAGTAGTATTACTAGCGGGAGTGCCAATGAGCAGTTCTTC; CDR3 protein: CASSITSGSANEQFF
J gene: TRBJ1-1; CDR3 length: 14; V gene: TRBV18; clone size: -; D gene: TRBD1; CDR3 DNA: TGTGCCAGCTCACCAAGGACCAGGGGGCTGGAAGCTTTCTTT; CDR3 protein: CASSPRTRGLEAFF
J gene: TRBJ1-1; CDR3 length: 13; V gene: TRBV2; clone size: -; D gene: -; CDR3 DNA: TGTGCCAGCAGTGTGATTCAGGGTCCTGAAGCTTTCTTT; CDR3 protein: CASSVIQGPEAFF
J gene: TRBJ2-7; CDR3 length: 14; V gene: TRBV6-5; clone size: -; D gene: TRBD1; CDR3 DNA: TGTGCCACCAAGCGAGGGACAGGGGTTCGCGAGCAGTACTTC; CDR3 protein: CATKRGTGVREQYF
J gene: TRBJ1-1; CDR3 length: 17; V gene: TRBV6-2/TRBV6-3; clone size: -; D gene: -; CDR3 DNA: TGTGCCAGCAGTTACTCTCGGACGAGGGCAGGCGACACTGAAGCTTTCTTT; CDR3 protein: CASSYSRTRAGDTEAFF
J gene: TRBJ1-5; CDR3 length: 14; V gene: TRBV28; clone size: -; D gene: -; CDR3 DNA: TGTGCCAGCAGTTTAAGTCAGGTTAATCAGCCCCAGCATTTT; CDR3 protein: CASSLSQVNQPQHF
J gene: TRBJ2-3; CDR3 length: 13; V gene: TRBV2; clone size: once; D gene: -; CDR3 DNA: TGTGCCAGCAGTGAACCTAGCGCAAATACGCAGTATTTT; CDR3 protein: CASSEPSANTQYF
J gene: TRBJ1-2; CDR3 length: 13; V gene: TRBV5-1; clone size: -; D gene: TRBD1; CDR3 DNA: TGCGCCAGCAGATATGGACAGGGGTATGGCTACACCTTC; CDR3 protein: CASRYGQGYGYTF
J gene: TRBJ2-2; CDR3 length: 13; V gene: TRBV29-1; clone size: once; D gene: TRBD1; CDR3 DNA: TGCAGCATACAACAGGGGGACGCCGGGGAGCTGTTTTTT; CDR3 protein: CSIQQGDAGELFF
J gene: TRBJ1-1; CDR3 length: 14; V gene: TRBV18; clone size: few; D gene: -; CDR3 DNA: TGTGCCAGCTCACCCGTCCCCCGGAACACTGAAGCTTTCTTT; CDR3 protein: CASSPVPRNTEAFF
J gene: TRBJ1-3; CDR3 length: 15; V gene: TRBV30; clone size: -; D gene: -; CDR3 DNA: TGTGCCTGGAGTTTAGGTGTTGGGCCTGGAAACACCATATATTTT; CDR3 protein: CAWSLGVGPGNTIYF
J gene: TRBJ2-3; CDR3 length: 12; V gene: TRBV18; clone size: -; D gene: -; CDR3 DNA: TGTGCCAGCTCACGTCCCGGGACTCAACAGTATTTT; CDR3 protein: CASSRPGTQQYF
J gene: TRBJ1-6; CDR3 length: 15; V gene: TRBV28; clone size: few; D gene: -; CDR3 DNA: TGTGCCAGCAGTTTAGACGACAGTCTTAATTCACCCCTCCACTTT; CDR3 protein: CASSLDDSLNSPLHF
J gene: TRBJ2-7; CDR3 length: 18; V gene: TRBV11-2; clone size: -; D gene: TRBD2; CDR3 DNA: TGTGCCAGCAGCTTAGATCGAATAGCGGGAGGGCCGGCCTACGAGCAGTACTTC; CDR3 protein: CASSLDRIAGGPAYEQYF
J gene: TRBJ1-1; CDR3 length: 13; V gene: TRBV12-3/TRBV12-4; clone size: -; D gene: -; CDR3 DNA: TGTGCCAGCAGTTTTCAGTACAGAATTGAAGCTTTCTTT; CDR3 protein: CASSFQYRIEAFF
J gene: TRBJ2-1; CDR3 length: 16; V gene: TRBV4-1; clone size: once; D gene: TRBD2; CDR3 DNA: TGCGCCAGCAGCCAAGGACTAGCGGGGCTTAAGGATGAGCAGTTCTTC; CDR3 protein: CASSQGLAGLKDEQFF
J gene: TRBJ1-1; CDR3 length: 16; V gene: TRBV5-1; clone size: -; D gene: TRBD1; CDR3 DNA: TGCGCCAGCAGACCTGTTGGAGGACAGGGAAAAACTGAAGCTTTCTTT; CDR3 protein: CASRPVGGQGKTEAFF
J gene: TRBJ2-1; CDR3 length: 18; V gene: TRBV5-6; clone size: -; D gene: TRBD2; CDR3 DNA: TGTGCCAGCAGCTTGTCTAGCGGGATATTAAGCTCCTACAATGAGCAGTTCTTC; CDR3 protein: CASSLSSGILSSYNEQFF
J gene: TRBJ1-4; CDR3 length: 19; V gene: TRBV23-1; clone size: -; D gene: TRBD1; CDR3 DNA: TGCGCCAGCAGTCAGAGACCGGGACAGGGGGATGGGACTAATGAAAAACTGTTTTTT; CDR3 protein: CASSQRPGQGDGTNEKLFF
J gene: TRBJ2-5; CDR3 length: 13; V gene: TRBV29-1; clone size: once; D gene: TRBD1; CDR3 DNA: TGCAGCGCCATGGGACAGAACCAAGAGACCCAGTACTTC; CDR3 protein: CSAMGQNQETQYF
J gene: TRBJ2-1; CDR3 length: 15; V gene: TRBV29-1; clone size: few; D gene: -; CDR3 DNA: TGCAGCGTTGCATCGCGGGGTCGCTCCTACAATGAGCAGTTCTTC; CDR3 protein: CSVASRGRSYNEQFF
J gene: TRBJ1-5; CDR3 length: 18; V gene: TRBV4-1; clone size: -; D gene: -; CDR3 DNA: TGCGCCAGCAGCCAATTCGAGACAGGTCGGATAAGCAATCAGCCCCAGCATTTT; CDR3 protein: CASSQFETGRISNQPQHF
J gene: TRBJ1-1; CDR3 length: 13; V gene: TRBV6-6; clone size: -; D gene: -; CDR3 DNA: TGTGCCAGCAGTTCTTTGGGGGGCACTGAAGCTTTCTTT; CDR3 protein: CASSSLGGTEAFF
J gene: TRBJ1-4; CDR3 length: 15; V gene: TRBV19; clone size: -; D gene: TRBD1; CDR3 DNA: TGTGCCAGTAGTATTCGACAGGGGTTTATGGAAAAACTGTTTTTT; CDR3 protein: CASSIRQGFMEKLFF
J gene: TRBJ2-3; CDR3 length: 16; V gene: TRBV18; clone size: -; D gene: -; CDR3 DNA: TGTGCCAGCTCACCACGTGAGGTCGCTAACACAGATACGCAGTATTTT; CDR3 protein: CASSPREVANTDTQYF